Detailed here is one TCR beta chain. Its antigen is still unknown. The entry originates in a study of shared clonotypes between healthy human individuals. In the study overall: Researchers drew samples from two women and a few men aged 18 to 49.

The material for each subset, its genomic DNA, was split evenly across several immunoSEQ plates. Profiling relied on immunoSEQ multiplex PCR, and the TCRdb table lists in-frame clones only, not all of them. The table includes over a million clones, roughly 96% detected once. V shed 4 bases and J shed 2 bases, with 15 bases lying between them. This CDR3 has 15 amino acids. Germline V gene lookup returns CDR1 MNHEY and CDR2 SMNVEV (reference sequence). General study findings and limits: Clonotypes shared by all four donors outscored non-shared clonotypes in generation probability. Researchers sampled only blood; tissue repertoires likely differ.

The V and J genes are TRBV27 and TRBJ2-7, with D possibly matching TRBD1 (6 bases). The sequence was collected from a man aged 25 to 40 in good health. Material: naive CD4+ T cells sorted from blood. The subset: CD45RA+ positively selected. CDR3 bases: TGTGCCAGCAGTTCCTCCCCCAGGGGAGCCTACGAGCAGTACTTC. Translation gives CASSSSPRGAYEQYF.